This TCR beta chain was found in a study of graft-versus-host responses after intestinal transplantation. Details on this clone: Antigen unknown.

Trimming took 3 bases from V and 0 from J; bases not matched to a gene: 3. The CDR3 is made up of 16 amino acids. CDR1 is SGHNT and CDR2 is YYREEE in the germline V gene (reference sequence). Libraries were prepared by immunoSEQ multiplex PCR; TCRdb keeps only in-frame clonotypes and omits some of them. The data show more than 85,000 clones, roughly 80% seen once. The sample here was unstimulated CD4+ T cells sorted from spleen or lymph node cells, taken before intestinal transplant. The sequence derives from a human donor who received an intestinal transplant. The rearrangement uses TRBV5-4 and TRBJ2-3, with TRBD2 matching 11 bases. The CDR3 DNA reads as TGTGCCAGCAGCTCTGGGACTAGCGGCAGCACAGATACGCAGTATTTT. This sequence encodes CASSSGTSGSTDTQYF.